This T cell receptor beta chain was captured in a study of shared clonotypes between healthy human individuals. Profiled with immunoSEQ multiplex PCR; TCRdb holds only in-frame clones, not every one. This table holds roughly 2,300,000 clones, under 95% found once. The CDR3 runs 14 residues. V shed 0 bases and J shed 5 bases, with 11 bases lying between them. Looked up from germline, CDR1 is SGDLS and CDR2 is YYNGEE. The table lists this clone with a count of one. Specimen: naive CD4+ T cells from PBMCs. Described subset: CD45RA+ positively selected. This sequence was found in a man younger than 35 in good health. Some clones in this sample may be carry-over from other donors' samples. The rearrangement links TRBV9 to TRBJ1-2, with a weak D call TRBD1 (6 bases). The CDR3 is CASSVEQGIYGYTF. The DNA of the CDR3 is TGTGCCAGCAGCGTAGAACAGGGAATTTATGGCTACACCTTC. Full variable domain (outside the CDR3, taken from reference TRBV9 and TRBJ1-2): DSGVTQTPKHLITATGQRVTLRCSPRSGDLSVYWYQQSLDQGLQFLIQYYNGEERAKGNILERFSAQQFPDLHSELNLSSLELGDSALYFCASSVEQGIYGYTFGSGTRLTVV.